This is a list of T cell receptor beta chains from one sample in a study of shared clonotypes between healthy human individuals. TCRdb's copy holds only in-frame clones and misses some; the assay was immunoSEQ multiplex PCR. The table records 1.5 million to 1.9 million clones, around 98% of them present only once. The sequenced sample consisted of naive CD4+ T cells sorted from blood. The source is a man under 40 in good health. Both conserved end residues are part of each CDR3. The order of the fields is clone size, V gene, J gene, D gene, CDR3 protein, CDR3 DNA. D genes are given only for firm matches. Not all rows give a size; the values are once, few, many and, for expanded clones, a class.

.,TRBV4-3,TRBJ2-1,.,CASSQDWGSERLQFF,TGCGCCAGCAGCCAAGATTGGGGATCGGAGCGTCTCCAGTTCTTC
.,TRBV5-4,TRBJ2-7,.,CASSSDSHSYEQYF,TGTGCCAGCAGCTCTGACTCGCACTCCTACGAGCAGTACTTC
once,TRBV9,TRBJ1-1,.,CASSVGVRRGVNTEAFF,TGTGCCAGCAGCGTGGGGGTCCGAAGAGGAGTGAACACTGAAGCTTTCTTT
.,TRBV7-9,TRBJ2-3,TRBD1,CASDRGADTQYF,TGTGCCAGCGACAGGGGTGCAGATACGCAGTATTTT
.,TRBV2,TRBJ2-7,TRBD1,CASNIPDRQGQQYF,TGTGCCAGCAACATACCTGACAGACAGGGCCAGCAGTACTTC
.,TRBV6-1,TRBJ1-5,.,CASGPRARDQPQHF,TGTGCCAGCGGGCCCCGGGCCCGAGATCAGCCCCAGCATTTT
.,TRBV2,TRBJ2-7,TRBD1,CASSEARDRAYEQYF,TGTGCCAGCAGTGAAGCGCGAGACAGGGCCTACGAGCAGTACTTC
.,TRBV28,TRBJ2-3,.,CASGSGSTDTQYF,TGTGCCAGCGGGAGCGGGAGCACAGATACGCAGTATTTT
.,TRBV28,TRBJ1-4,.,CATSGTQKEKLFF,TGTGCCACTTCCGGGACACAGAAGGAAAAACTGTTTTTT
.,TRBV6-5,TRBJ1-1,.,CASSYEGGRAFF,TGTGCCAGCAGTTATGAGGGGGGCAGAGCTTTCTTT
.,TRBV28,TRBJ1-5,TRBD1,CASSLTGGTNQPQHF,TGTGCCAGCAGTCTAACAGGGGGCACCAATCAGCCCCAGCATTTT
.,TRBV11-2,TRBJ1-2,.,CASSLDPRGAGRYTF,TGTGCCAGCAGCTTAGATCCCCGGGGGGCGGGACGTTACACCTTC
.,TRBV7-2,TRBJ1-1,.,CASSLGMGTMNTEAFF,TGTGCCAGCAGCTTAGGAATGGGCACGATGAACACTGAAGCTTTCTTT
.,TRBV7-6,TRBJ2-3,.,CASSLIRGDTQYF,TGTGCCAGCAGCTTAATCCGAGGAGATACGCAGTATTTT
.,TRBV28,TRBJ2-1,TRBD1,CASSLLKDRGYEQFF,TGTGCCAGCAGTCTACTAAAGGACAGGGGGTATGAGCAGTTCTTC
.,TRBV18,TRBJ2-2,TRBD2,CASSPPSGTTGELFF,TGTGCCAGCTCACCGCCCAGCGGGACCACCGGGGAGCTGTTTTTT
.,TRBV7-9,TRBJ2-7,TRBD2,CASRTSGTYEQYF,TGTGCCAGCAGGACTAGCGGAACCTACGAGCAGTACTTC
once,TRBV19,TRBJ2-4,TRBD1,CASYTGTGGLAKNIQYF,TGTGCCAGTTACACCGGGACAGGGGGATTAGCCAAAAACATTCAGTACTTC
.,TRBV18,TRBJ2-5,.,CASSPNDETQYF,TGTGCCAGCTCACCAAACGACGAGACCCAGTACTTC
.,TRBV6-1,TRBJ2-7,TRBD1,CASGQASSYEQYF,TGTGCCAGCGGACAGGCCAGCTCCTACGAGCAGTACTTC
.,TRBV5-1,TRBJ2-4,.,CASSLGPSKNIQYF,TGCGCCAGCAGCTTGGGACCCTCCAAAAACATTCAGTACTTC
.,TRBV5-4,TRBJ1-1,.,CASSLEVNTEAFF,TGTGCCAGCAGCTTGGAAGTTAACACTGAAGCTTTCTTT
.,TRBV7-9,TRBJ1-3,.,CASSAIKANTIYF,TGTGCCAGCAGCGCGATCAAGGCGAACACCATATATTTT
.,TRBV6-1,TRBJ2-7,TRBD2,CATRSAGGPFYEQYF,TGTGCCACCAGGTCGGCGGGAGGTCCTTTCTACGAGCAGTACTTC
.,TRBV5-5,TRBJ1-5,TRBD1,CASSLAYRGANQPQHF,TGTGCCAGCAGCTTGGCGTACAGGGGCGCGAATCAGCCCCAGCATTTT
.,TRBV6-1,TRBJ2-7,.,CASSENGGRSYEQYF,TGTGCCAGCAGTGAGAACGGGGGCCGGTCCTACGAGCAGTACTTC
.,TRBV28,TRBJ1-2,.,CASSLYGGYTF,TGTGCCAGCAGTTTATATGGGGGCTACACCTTC
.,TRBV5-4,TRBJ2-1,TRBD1,CASSLRQGGNEQFF,TGTGCCAGCAGCTTGCGACAGGGGGGCAATGAGCAGTTCTTC
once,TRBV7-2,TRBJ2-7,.,CASSLLSAGSIYEQYF,TGTGCCAGCAGCCTGCTTTCCGCCGGGAGTATCTACGAGCAGTACTTC
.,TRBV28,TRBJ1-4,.,CASSFSGDNEKLFF,TGTGCCAGCAGTTTCTCAGGGGATAATGAAAAACTGTTTTTT
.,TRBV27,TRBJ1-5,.,CASSFRSGFDQPQHF,TGTGCCAGCAGTTTTAGGTCTGGGTTTGATCAGCCCCAGCATTTT
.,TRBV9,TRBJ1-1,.,CASSSAPVQGTEAFF,TGTGCCAGCAGCTCAGCACCCGTCCAGGGGACTGAAGCTTTCTTT
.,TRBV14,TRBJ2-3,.,CASSHTGPGPDTQYF,TGTGCCAGCAGCCACACAGGTCCGGGCCCAGATACGCAGTATTTT
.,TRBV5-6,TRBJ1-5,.,CASSLQRDSRNQPQHF,TGTGCCAGCAGCTTGCAAAGGGACTCCCGAAACCAGCCCCAGCATTTT
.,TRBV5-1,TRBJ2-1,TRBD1,CASSSQGASYNEQFF,TGCGCCAGCAGCTCACAGGGGGCTTCCTACAATGAGCAGTTCTTC
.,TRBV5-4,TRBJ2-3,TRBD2,CASRPGTSSDTQYF,TGTGCCAGCAGACCCGGGACTAGTTCAGATACGCAGTATTTT
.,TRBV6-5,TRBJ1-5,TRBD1,CASSYGQGGNRPQHF,TGTGCCAGCAGTTACGGGCAGGGGGGGAATAGGCCCCAGCATTTT
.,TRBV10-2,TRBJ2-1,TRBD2,CASTVPSTSGRRNEQFF,TGCGCCAGCACCGTACCCTCGACTAGCGGGAGACGCAATGAGCAGTTCTTC
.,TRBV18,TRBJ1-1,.,CASSPLELPLNTEAFF,TGTGCCAGCTCACCATTAGAATTACCTCTGAACACTGAAGCTTTCTTT
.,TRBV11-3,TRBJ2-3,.,CASSHGGDTQYF,TGTGCCAGCAGCCACGGAGGAGATACGCAGTATTTT
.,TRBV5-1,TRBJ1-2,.,CASSPAVLGHGYTF,TGCGCCAGCAGCCCGGCGGTCCTGGGGCATGGCTACACCTTC
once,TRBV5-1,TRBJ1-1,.,CASSSPGNTEAFF,TGCGCCAGCAGCTCCCCGGGAAACACTGAAGCTTTCTTT
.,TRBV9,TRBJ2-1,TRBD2,CASSPRLAGGAEQFF,TGTGCCAGCAGCCCAAGACTAGCGGGAGGTGCTGAGCAGTTCTTC
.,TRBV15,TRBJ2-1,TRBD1,CATSRDPGGGSYNEQFF,TGTGCCACCAGCAGGGACCCAGGGGGCGGCTCCTACAATGAGCAGTTCTTC
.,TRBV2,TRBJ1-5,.,CASSPTEGSPQHF,TGTGCCAGCAGCCCGACAGAGGGATCGCCCCAGCATTTT
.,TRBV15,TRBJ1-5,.,CATSRDPSRSNQPQHF,TGTGCCACCAGCAGAGATCCTTCCCGTAGCAATCAGCCCCAGCATTTT
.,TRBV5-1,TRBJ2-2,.,CASSRGWNTGELFF,TGCGCCAGCAGCCGGGGGTGGAACACCGGGGAGCTGTTTTTT
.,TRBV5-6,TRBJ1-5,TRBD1,CASSLGTGNQPQHF,TGTGCCAGCAGCTTGGGGACAGGGAATCAGCCCCAGCATTTT
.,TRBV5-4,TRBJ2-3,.,CASSLVATRGTDTQYF,TGTGCCAGCAGCTTGGTAGCGACTCGGGGCACAGATACGCAGTATTTT
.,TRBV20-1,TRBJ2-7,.,CSARAREEQYF,TGCAGTGCTAGAGCCCGGGAGGAGCAGTACTTC
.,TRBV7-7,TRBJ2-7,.,CASSLGLGPADEQYF,TGTGCTAGCAGCTTAGGACTGGGCCCAGCGGACGAGCAGTACTTC